This T cell receptor (beta chain) was sequenced in a study of blood T cell repertoires in COVID-19. The overall study: COVID-19 samples, acute and convalescent, were from the United States, Italy and Spain. PBMCs, B-cell-depleted T cells, or T cells were the source of the cDNA or gDNA that made up the material.

As processed by the authors: How many nucleated cells were present was estimated from reference gene primer amplification. Clones were read by immunoSEQ multiplex PCR, and TCRdb kept only the in-frame ones, dropping some. That table furnishes V, J and clone size, whereas the DNA furnished D and trimming. The data show 240,000 or so clones, with around 87% seen just once and approximately 7.2% held by the top ten. The CDR3 length is 14 residues. Trimming stripped 7 bases from V and 0 bases from J, with 11 bases between. The germline V gene encodes CDR1 MNHNY and CDR2 SVGAGI (reference sequence). The sequenced sample was peripheral blood. The sequence was obtained from a woman in her 70s with active or convalescent COVID-19. This chain connects TRBV6-6 to TRBJ2-3; D gene unclear. The CDR3 loop reads CASTIPSSTDTQYF. The CDR3, as DNA: TGTGCCAGCACTATACCATCGAGCACAGATACGCAGTATTTT.